This TCR beta chain was captured by sequencing in a study of CXCR3-negative and CXCR3-positive naive CD8 T cells. The study, taken as a whole, reports: Cryopreserved cells showed partially decreased CXCR3 expression, and most assays used fresh PBMCs. For CXCR3-positive naive cells, TRB CDR3s were more hydrophobic than those of CXCR3-negative naive cells.

For this clonotype: Its antigen is not known.

Researchers sorted about 320,000 cells of each CD8+ T cell subset in triplicate. CD45RO-CCR7+CD27+CD95- marked naive CD8+ T cells. Germline CDR1 reads SGDLS; CDR2 reads YYNGEE. The CDR3 is 14 amino acids. Libraries of TRB cDNA were made by 5' RACE and carried UMIs. TCRdb derives one entry per CDR3 protein from the 5' RACE reads, leaving out DNA. This sample's table reports around 160,000 distinct CDR3 sequences. The sequence was obtained from a human donor in good health. Some clones in this sample may be carry-over from other donors' samples. Material for sequencing was naive CXCR3+ CD8+ T cells from blood. Subset here: CD45RO-CCR7+CD27+CD95- naive CD8+ T cells expressing CXCR3 (TNR3+). This chain joins TRBV9 and TRBJ2-1; TCRdb picks TRBD2, but there is no DNA to check that call. CDR3: CASSVLLAEDEQFF.